This TCR beta chain was retrieved from a study of identical twins. Study findings and constraints: Conclusions were drawn cross-sectionally by statistical analysis, without following the same donors. Invariant populations such as MAIT and iNKT cells could partly muddle zero-insertion analyses.

Note on this clonotype: The antigen is undetermined.

Healthy Caucasians, and only they, were the donors. This CDR3 is 15 amino acids long. J was trimmed by 4 bases and V by 3 bases; bases with no gene match: 6. Germline CDR1 is LGHNA and CDR2 is YSLEER. Unique molecular identifiers were in the cDNA, with template-switch universal primer binding. TCRdb itself ran the 5' RACE reads through MiXCR, one entry per CDR3 protein. This table has 650,000 to 800,000 distinct CDR3 sequences, 8.6% appearing once. This sample was shared with a second study, whose subject was yellow fever vaccine responses in identical twins.

What was sequenced was PBMCs. This chain links TRBV4-3 with TRBJ2-5; 9 positions agree with TRBD1. The sequence was collected from a woman in her late teens or twenties in good health. For the CDR3, the DNA is TGCGCCAGCAGCCAGGGACAGGGATGGGCAGAGACCCAGTACTTC. This gives the protein CASSQGQGWAETQYF.